Below are 15 T cell receptor beta chains sequenced from a single sample in a study of blood T cell repertoires in COVID-19. Clones were read by immunoSEQ multiplex PCR, and TCRdb kept only the in-frame ones, dropping some. The sample has about 60,000 clones; 85% to 90% are singletons. Sequenced material: peripheral blood. The receptors were sampled from a man in his sixties with acute or convalescent COVID-19.

The chain has TRBV7-2 and TRBJ1-5; a possible D gene is TRBD1 (5 bases). The ends were cut back, 1 base at V and 4 bases at J, with 11 bases in the middle. This CDR3 is 15 amino acids long. The germline V gene has CDR1 SGHTA and CDR2 FQGNSA. CDR3 DNA sequence: TGTGCCAGCAGCTTAGGGTCACAGGATAATCAGCCCCAGCATTTT. Its protein is CASSLGSQDNQPQHF.

This clone was seen just once. The rearrangement links TRBV10-3 to TRBJ2-3, with a tentative D call TRBD2 (5 bases). This CDR3 contains 15 residues. V was trimmed by 6 bases and J by 0 bases, leaving 13 bases between them. CDR1 and CDR2 (germline): ENHRY, SYGVKD. For the CDR3, the DNA is TGTGCCATCAGAGAGGGCATTGCTAGCACAGATACGCAGTATTTT. This encodes CAIREGIASTDTQYF.

The chain uses TRBV4-3 and TRBJ2-1, with D maybe TRBD2 (6 bases). The CDR3 totals 15 residues. Looked up from germline, CDR1 is LGHNA and CDR2 is YSLEER. V was pared by 2 bases and J by 6 bases, with 14 bases between. The chain's CDR3 is CASSQQGQGGNEQFF. In DNA, the CDR3 is TGCGCCAGCAGCCAACAGGGCCAGGGAGGCAATGAGCAGTTCTTC.

This chain connects TRBV27 to TRBJ1-6; TRBD1 aligns across 8 bases. The CDR3 totals 17 residues. CDR1 MNHEY and CDR2 SMNVEV come from the germline V gene (reference sequence). The ends lost 6 bases at V and 10 bases at J; junction bases unmatched: 17. The CDR3 is CASSLLPQGALGSPLHF. The CDR3 DNA sequence: TGTGCCAGCAGCTTACTACCTCAGGGGGCGCTAGGGTCACCCCTCCACTTT.

The chain is built from TRBV29-1 and TRBJ2-5, with D maybe TRBD2 (6 bases). The V end was cut by 0 bases, the J end by 10 bases, with 9 bases between. Per the germline V gene, CDR1 is SQVTM and CDR2 is ANQGSEA. This CDR3 comprises 11 residues. Here the CDR3 DNA reads TGCAGCGTTGAAGATTCGGGAGACCAGTACTTC. Its protein product is CSVEDSGDQYF.

The chain has TRBV18 and TRBJ2-7; 8 nucleotides align to TRBD1. Germline assignment: CDR1 KGHSH and CDR2 LQKENI. CDR3 length equals 16 residues. The V gene end was trimmed by 3 bases and the J gene end by 5 bases; junction bases not matched to a gene: 12. The CDR3: CASSPINIRQGNEQYF. The CDR3 DNA reads TGTGCCAGCTCACCGATTAACATCAGACAGGGGAACGAGCAGTACTTC.

The V gene is TRBV30, the J gene TRBJ2-7, with TRBD2 matching over 7 bases. V was pared by 3 bases and J by 6 bases, with 5 bases of the junction left unmatched. Germline V gives CDR1 GTSNPN, CDR2 SVGIG (reference sequence). The CDR3 runs to 12 residues. CDR3: CAWRGEGSEQYF. CDR3 sequence (DNA): TGTGCCTGGAGGGGGGAGGGCTCCGAGCAGTACTTC.

The chain joins TRBV4-1 to TRBJ1-1; D gene uncertain. Trimming removed 3 bases at V and 0 bases at J, with 11 bases between. Germline V CDR1 and CDR2: MGHRA, YSYEKL. This CDR3 has 15 residues. This chain's CDR3 is CASSHLGGLNTEAFF. CDR3 coding DNA: TGCGCCAGCAGCCATTTAGGCGGATTGAACACTGAAGCTTTCTTT.

The V gene is TRBV10-3, the J gene TRBJ2-4, with D perhaps TRBD2 (6 bases). V was clipped by 0 bases and J by 2 bases, with 11 bases between them. In germline, CDR1 is ENHRY, CDR2 SYGVKD. CDR3 size: 16 residues. This CDR3 is CAISESGGVSKNIQYF. CDR3 DNA sequence: TGTGCCATCAGTGAGTCCGGAGGGGTATCCAAAAACATTCAGTACTTC.

The chain carries TRBV6-4 and TRBJ2-1, with D unclear. CDR3 length equals 16 residues. V lost 2 bases and J 0 bases, leaving 11 bases between the germline ends. Per germline, CDR1 MRHNA and CDR2 SNTAGT. The CDR3 bases are TGTGCCAGCAGTGACACTTATTCGAGCTCCTACAATGAGCAGTTCTTC. It translates to CASSDTYSSSYNEQFF.

The chain employs TRBV27 and TRBJ1-1; maybe TRBD1 (5 bases). This CDR3 contains 13 residues. CDR1 is MNHEY and CDR2 is SMNVEV in the germline V gene (reference sequence). Trimming stripped 3 bases from V and 3 bases from J, with 8 bases between. For the CDR3, the DNA is TGTGCCAGCAGTTTTGGAGGGGACACTGAAGCTTTCTTT. As protein: CASSFGGDTEAFF.

The rearrangement uses TRBV29-1 and TRBJ2-5, with D perhaps matching TRBD2 (5 bases). The germline CDR1 and CDR2 sequences are SQVTM and ANQGSEA. This CDR3 has 15 residues. Trimming stripped 1 base from V and 1 base from J, with 13 bases between. The DNA of the CDR3 is TGCAGCGTTGAAGGCCCCTCGGACTTCCAAGAGACCCAGTACTTC. Encoded protein: CSVEGPSDFQETQYF. The whole variable domain, remainder taken from reference TRBV29-1 and TRBJ2-5, is SAVISQKPSRDICQRGTSLTIQCQVDSQVTMMFWYRQQPGQSLTLIATANQGSEATYESGFVIDKFPISRPNLTFSTLTVSNMSPEDSSIYLCSVEGPSDFQETQYFGPGTRLLVL.

This clone was counted a single time. This sequence joins TRBV24-1 and TRBJ2-1, with D perhaps TRBD2 (5 bases). The CDR3 contains 15 residues. Between the trimmed V and J ends, which lost 2 bases and 3 bases, there was a span of 10 bases. Germline values: CDR1 KGHDR, CDR2 SFDVKD. In DNA, the CDR3 is TGTGCCACCAGTGATTACGGGGAACGCTACAATGAGCAGTTCTTC. It yields the protein CATSDYGERYNEQFF.

The rearrangement links TRBV4-2 to TRBJ1-5; D gene uncertain. This CDR3 is built from 13 residues. Germline CDR1 is LGHNA and CDR2 is YNFKEQ. The V end lost 3 bases, the J end lost 5 bases, and 8 bases lay between the germline ends. The CDR3 region is CASSQVLDQPQHF. The DNA for the CDR3 is TGTGCCAGCAGCCAGGTGTTAGATCAGCCCCAGCATTTT.

A single count supports this clone. The CDR3 DNA reads as TGTGCCAGTAGCGGGACTAGCGGCCAAGAGACCCAGTACTTC. Translated, it gives CASSGTSGQETQYF. This sequence joins TRBV19 and TRBJ2-5, with TRBD2 matching 11 bases. Germline V gene sequence: CDR1 LNHDA, CDR2 SQIVND (reference sequence). CDR3 length equals 14 residues. The junction had 1 base not matched to a gene; V was cut back by 6 bases and J by 1 base. Variable domain in full (rest from reference TRBV19 and TRBJ2-5): DGGITQSPKYLFRKEGQNVTLSCEQNLNHDAMYWYRQDPGQGLRLIYYSQIVNDFQKGDIAEGYSVSREKKESFPLTVTSAQKNPTAFYLCASSGTSGQETQYFGPGTRLLVL.